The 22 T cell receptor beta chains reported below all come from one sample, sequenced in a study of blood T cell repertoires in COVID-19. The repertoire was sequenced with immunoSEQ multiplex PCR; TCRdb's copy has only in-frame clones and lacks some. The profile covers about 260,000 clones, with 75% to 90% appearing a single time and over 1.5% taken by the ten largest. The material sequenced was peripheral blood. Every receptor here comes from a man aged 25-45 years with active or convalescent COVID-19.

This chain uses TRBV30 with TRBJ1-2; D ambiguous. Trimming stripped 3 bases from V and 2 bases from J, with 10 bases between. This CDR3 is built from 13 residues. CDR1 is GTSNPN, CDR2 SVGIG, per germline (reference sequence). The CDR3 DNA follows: TGTGCCTGGAGGAATCCGGGAAACTATGGCTACACCTTC. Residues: CAWRNPGNYGYTF.

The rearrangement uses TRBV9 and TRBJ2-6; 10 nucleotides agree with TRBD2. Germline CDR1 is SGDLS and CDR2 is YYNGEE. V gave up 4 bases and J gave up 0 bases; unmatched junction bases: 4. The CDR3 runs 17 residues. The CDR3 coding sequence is TGTGCCAGCAGCAATAGCGGGGGGACCTCTGGGGCCAACGTCCTGACTTTC. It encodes CASSNSGGTSGANVLTF.

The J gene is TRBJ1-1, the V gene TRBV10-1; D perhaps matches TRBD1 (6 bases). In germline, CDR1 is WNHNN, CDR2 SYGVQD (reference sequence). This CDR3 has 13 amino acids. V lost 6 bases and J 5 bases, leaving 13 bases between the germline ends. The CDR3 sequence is CASSLNRETEAFF. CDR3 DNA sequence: TGCGCCAGCAGCCTAAACAGGGAGACTGAAGCTTTCTTT.

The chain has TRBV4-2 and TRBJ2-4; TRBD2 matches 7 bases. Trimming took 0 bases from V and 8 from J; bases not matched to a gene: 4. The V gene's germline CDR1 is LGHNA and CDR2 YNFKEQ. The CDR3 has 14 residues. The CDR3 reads CASSQDGGGDIQYF. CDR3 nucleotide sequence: TGTGCCAGCAGCCAAGATGGCGGGGGAGACATTCAGTACTTC.

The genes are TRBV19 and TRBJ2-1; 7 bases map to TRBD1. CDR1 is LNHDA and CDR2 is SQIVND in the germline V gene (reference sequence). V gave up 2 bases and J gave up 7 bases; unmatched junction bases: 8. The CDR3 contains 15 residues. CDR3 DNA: TGTGCCAGTAGTATAACCCCGGGACAGTTGAATGAGCAGTTCTTC. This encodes CASSITPGQLNEQFF.

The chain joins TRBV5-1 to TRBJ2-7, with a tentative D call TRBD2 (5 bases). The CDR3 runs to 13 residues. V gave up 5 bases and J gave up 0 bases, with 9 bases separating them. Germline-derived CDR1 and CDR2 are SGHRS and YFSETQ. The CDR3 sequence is CASRSGSSYEQYF. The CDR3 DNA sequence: TGCGCCAGCAGATCGGGGAGCTCCTACGAGCAGTACTTC.

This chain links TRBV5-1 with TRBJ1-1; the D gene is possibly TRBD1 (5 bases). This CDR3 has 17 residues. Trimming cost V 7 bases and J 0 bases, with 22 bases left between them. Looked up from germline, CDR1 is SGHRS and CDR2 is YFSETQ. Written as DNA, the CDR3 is TGCGCCAGCCTTCCGGATGGCAGGGCCCTTTTGAACACTGAAGCTTTCTTT. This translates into CASLPDGRALLNTEAFF.

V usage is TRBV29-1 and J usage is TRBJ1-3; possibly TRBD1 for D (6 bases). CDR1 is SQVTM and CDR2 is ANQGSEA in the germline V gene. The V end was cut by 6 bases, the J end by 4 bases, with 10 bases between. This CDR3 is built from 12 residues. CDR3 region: CSVHGQGNTIYF. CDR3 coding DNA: TGCAGCGTCCACGGACAGGGAAACACCATATATTTT.

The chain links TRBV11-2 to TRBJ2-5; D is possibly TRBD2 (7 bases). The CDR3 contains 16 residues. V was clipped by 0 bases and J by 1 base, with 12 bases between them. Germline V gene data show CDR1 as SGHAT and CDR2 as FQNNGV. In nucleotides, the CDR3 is TGTGCCAGCAGCTTAGAGGGAGGGGGGCCCCAAGAGACCCAGTACTTC. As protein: CASSLEGGGPQETQYF.

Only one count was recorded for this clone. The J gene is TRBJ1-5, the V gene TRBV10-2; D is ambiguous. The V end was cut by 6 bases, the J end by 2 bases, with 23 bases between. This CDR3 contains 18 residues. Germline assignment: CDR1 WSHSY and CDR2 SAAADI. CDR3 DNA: TGCGCCAGCAGCGAGGTTATTATCGAGGGATCGGGCAATCAGCCCCAGCATTTT. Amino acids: CASSEVIIEGSGNQPQHF.

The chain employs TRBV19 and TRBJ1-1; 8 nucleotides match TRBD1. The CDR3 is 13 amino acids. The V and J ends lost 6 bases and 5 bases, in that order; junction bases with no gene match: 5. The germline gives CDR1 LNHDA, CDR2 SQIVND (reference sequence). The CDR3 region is CASSRGRRTEAFF. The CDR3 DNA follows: TGTGCCAGTAGCAGGGGGCGCAGGACTGAAGCTTTCTTT.

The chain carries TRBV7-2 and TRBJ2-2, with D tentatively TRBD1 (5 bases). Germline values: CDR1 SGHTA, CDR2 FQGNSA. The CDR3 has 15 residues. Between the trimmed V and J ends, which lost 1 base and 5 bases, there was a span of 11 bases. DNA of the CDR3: TGTGCCAGCAGCTTAGTTAGCCAGGGAACCGGGGAGCTGTTTTTT. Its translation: CASSLVSQGTGELFF.

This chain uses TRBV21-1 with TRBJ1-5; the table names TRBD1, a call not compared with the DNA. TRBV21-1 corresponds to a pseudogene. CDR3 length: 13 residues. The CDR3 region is CASSNNSLWPQHF. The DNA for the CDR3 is TGTGCCAGCAGCAATAACAGCCTTTGGCCCCAGCATTTT.

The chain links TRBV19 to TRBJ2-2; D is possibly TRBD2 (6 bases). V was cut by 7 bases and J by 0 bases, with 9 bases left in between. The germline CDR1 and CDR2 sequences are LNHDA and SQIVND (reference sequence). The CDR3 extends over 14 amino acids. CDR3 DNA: TGTGCCAGTACCTGGGGGGCGAACACCGGGGAGCTGTTTTTT. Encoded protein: CASTWGANTGELFF.

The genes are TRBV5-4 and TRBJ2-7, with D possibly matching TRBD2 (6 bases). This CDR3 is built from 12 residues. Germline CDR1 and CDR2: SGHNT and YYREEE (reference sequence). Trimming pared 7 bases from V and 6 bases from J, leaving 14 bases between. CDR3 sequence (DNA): TGTGCCAGCTCACCCGTCGGGGGCGAGCAGTACTTC. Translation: CASSPVGGEQYF.

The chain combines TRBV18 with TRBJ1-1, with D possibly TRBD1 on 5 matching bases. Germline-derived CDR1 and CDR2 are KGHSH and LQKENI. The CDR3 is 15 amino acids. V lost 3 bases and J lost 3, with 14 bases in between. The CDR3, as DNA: TGTGCCAGCTCACCTTTCCCCAGGGTCGACACTGAAGCTTTCTTT. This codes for CASSPFPRVDTEAFF.

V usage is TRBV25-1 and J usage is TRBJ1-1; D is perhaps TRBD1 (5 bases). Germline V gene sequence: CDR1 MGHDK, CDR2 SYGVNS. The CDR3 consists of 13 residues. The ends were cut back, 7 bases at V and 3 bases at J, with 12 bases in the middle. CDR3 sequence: CASTFARDTEAFF. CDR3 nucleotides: TGTGCCAGCACTTTCGCCAGGGACACTGAAGCTTTCTTT. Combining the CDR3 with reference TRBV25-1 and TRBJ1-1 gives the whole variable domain EADIYQTPRYLVIGTGKKITLECSQTMGHDKMYWYQQDPGMELHLIHYSYGVNSTEKGDLSSESTVSRIRTEHFPLTLESARPSHTSQYLCASTFARDTEAFFGQGTRLTVV.

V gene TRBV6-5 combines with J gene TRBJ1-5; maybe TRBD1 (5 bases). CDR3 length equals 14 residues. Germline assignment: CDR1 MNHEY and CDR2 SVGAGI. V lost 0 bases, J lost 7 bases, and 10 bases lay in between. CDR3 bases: TGTGCCAGCAGTTACTCGGAGGGGAACCAGCCCCAGCATTTT. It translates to CASSYSEGNQPQHF.

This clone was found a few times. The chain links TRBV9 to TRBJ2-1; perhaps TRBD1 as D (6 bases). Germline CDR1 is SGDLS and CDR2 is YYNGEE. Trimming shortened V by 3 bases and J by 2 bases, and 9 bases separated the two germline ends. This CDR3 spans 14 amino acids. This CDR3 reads CASSDRVAYNEQFF. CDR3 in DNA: TGTGCCAGCAGCGACAGGGTAGCCTACAATGAGCAGTTCTTC.

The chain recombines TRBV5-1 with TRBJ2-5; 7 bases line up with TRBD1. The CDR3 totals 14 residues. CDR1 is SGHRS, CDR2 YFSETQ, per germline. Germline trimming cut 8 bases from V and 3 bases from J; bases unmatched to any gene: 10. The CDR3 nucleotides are TGCGCCAGTTCCTGGAATGACAGGGAAGAGACCCAGTACTTC. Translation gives CASSWNDREETQYF.

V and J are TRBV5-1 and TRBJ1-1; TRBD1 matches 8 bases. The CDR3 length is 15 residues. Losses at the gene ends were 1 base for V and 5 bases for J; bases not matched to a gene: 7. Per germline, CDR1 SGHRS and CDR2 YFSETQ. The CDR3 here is CASSLRTGPETEAFF. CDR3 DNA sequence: TGCGCCAGCAGCTTGAGGACAGGGCCCGAAACTGAAGCTTTCTTT. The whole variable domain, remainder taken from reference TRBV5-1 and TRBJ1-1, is KAGVTQTPRYLIKTRGQQVTLSCSPISGHRSVSWYQQTPGQGLQFLFEYFSETQRNKGNFPGRFSGRQFSNSRSEMNVSTLELGDSALYLCASSLRTGPETEAFFGQGTRLTVV.

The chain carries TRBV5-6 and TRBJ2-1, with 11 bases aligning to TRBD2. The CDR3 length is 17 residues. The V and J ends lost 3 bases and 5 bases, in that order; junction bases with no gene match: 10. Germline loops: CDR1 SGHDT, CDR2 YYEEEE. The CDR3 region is CASSSVTGLAANNEQFF. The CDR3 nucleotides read TGTGCCAGCAGCTCGGTTACGGGACTAGCGGCGAACAATGAGCAGTTCTTC. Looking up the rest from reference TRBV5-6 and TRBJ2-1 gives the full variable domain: DAGVTQSPTHLIKTRGQQVTLRCSPKSGHDTVSWYQQALGQGPQFIFQYYEEEERQRGNFPDRFSGHQFPNYSSELNVNALLLGDSALYLCASSSVTGLAANNEQFFGPGTRLTVL.